The entry below describes one T cell receptor (beta chain). In the original processing: Nucleated cell number was recorded as an estimate derived from reference gene primer amplification. Repertoires were generated with immunoSEQ multiplex PCR, while TCRdb's copy carries only in-frame clones and drops some. V and J calls and clone size are those listed in that table; D and trimming were worked out from the DNA. The data contain approximately 200,000 clones, roughly 80% of them singletons. Germline assignment: CDR1 MNHEY and CDR2 SMNVEV (reference sequence). With 2 bases clipped from V and 2 bases from J, the junction kept 3 bases outside the gene matches. The CDR3 is 17 residues long. The data were obtained in a study of blood T cell repertoires in COVID-19. The wider study: Samples of COVID-19 (acute and convalescent) were obtained from the United States, Italy and Spain. PBMCs, B-cell-depleted T cells, or T cells provided the cDNA or gDNA that made up the material.

Sequencing input: peripheral blood. The clonotype originates from a woman in her twenties or thirties with acute or convalescent COVID-19. This chain joins TRBV27 and TRBJ2-2; 12 positions match TRBD2. In nucleotides, the CDR3 is TGTGCCAGCAGTTTACGACTAGCGGGAGTAAACACCGGGGAGCTGTTTTTT. This translates into CASSLRLAGVNTGELFF.